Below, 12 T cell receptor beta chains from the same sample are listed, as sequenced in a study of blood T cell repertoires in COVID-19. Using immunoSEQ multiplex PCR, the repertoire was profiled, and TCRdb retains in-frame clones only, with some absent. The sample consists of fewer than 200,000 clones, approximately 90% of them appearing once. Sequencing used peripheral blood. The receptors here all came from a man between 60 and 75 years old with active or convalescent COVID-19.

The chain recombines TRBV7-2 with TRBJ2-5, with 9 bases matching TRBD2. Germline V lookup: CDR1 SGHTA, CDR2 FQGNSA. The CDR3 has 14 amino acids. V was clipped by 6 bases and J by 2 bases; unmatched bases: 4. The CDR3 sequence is CASRKAGGQETQYF. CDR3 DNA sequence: TGTGCCAGCAGGAAAGCGGGGGGTCAAGAGACCCAGTACTTC.

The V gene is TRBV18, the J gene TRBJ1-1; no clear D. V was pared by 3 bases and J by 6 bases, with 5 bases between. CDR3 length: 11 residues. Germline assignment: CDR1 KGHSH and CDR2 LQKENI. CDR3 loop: CASSPQSEAFF. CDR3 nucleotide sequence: TGTGCCAGCTCACCGCAGTCTGAAGCTTTCTTT.

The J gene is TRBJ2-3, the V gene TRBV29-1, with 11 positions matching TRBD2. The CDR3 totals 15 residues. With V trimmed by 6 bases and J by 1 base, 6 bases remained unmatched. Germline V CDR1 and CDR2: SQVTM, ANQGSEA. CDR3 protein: CSVTLAGGRTDTQYF. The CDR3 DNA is TGCAGCGTCACCTTAGCGGGGGGGCGCACAGATACGCAGTATTTT.

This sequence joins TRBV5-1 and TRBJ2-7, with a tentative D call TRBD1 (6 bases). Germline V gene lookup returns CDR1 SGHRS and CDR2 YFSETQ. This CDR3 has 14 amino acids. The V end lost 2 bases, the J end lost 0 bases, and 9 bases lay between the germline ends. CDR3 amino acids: CASSFTGTSYEQYF. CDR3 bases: TGCGCCAGCAGCTTTACAGGGACCTCCTACGAGCAGTACTTC.

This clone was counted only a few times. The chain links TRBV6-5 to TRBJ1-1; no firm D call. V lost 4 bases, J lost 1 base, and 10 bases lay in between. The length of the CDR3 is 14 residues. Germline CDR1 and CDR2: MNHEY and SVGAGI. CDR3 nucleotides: TGTGCCAGCAGTTTGGGAGGTGGGAACACTGAAGCTTTCTTT. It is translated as CASSLGGGNTEAFF.

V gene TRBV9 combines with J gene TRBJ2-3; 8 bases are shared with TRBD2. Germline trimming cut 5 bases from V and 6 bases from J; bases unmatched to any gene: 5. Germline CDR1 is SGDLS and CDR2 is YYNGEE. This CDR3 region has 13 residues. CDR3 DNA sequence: TGTGCCAGCAGTCGGGGGGGCCAGGATACGCAGTATTTT. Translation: CASSRGGQDTQYF.

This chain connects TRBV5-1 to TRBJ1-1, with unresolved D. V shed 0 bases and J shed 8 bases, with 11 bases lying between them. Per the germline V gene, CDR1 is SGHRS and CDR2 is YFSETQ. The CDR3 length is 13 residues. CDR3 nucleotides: TGCGCCAGCAGCTTGGCGCTTGAGACAGAAGCTTTCTTT. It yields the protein CASSLALETEAFF. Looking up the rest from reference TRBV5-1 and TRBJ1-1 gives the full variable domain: KAGVTQTPRYLIKTRGQQVTLSCSPISGHRSVSWYQQTPGQGLQFLFEYFSETQRNKGNFPGRFSGRQFSNSRSEMNVSTLELGDSALYLCASSLALETEAFFGQGTRLTVV.

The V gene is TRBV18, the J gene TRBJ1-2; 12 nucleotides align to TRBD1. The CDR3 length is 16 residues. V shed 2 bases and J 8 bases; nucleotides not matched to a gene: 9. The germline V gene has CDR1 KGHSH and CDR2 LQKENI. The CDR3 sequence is CASSPTEGQGAGGYTF. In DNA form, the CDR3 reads TGTGCCAGCTCACCAACCGAGGGACAGGGGGCCGGGGGCTACACCTTC.

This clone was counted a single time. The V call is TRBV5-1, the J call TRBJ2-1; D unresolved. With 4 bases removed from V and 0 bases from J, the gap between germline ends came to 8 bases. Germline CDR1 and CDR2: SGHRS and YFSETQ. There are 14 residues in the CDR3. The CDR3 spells CASSPTLSYNEQFF. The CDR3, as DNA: TGCGCCAGCAGCCCGACACTCTCCTACAATGAGCAGTTCTTC.

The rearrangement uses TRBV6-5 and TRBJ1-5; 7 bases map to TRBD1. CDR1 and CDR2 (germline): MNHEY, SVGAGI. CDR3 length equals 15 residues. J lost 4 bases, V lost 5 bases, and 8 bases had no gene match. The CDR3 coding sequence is TGTGCCAGCAGTACTGGACAGGCTGCTAATCAGCCCCAGCATTTT. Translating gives CASSTGQAANQPQHF.

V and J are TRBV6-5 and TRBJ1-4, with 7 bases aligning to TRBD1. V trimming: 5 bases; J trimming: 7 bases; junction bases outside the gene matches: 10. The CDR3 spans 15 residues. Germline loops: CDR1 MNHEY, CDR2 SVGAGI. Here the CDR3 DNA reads TGTGCCAGCAGTCCACCCGGGACAGCTACTGAAAAACTGTTTTTT. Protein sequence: CASSPPGTATEKLFF.

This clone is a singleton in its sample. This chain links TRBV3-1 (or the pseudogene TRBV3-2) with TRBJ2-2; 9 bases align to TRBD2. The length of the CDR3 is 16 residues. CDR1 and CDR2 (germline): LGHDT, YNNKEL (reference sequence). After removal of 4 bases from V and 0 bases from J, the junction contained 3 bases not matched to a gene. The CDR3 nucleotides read TGTGCCAGCAGCCTGCTAGCGGGGCCGAACACCGGGGAGCTGTTTTTT. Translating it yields CASSLLAGPNTGELFF.